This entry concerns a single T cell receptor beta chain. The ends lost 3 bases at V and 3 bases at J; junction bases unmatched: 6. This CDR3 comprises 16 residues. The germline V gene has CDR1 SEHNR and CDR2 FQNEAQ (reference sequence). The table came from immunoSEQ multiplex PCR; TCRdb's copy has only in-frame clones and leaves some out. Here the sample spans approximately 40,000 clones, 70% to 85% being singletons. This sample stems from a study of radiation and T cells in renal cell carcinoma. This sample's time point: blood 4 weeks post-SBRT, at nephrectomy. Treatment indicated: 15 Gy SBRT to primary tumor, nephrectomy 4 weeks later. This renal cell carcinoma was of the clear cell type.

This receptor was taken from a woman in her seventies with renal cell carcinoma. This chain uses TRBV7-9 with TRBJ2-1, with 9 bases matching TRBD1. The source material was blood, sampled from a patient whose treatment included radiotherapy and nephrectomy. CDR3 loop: CASSFSGTGNYNEQFF. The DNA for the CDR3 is TGTGCCAGCAGCTTTTCCGGGACAGGGAACTACAATGAGCAGTTCTTC.